The 27 T cell receptor beta chains listed next were all sequenced from one sample in a study of siplizumab effects on memory and regulatory T cells (dated 2019 in TCRdb). The library was generated by the immunoSEQ multiplex PCR assay. Imported from immuneACCESS, the table was reduced by TCRdb to in-frame sequences with V and J called. These copies leave out some clones; in studies compared against another copy, an unresolved V gene accounts for under half, and the cause of the remainder is not known. Within this sample are 70,000 or so clones, with about 89% of them counted one time only. Of the sample, about 27% falls within the top ten clones. Input material: CD8+ T cells sorted from blood. The receptors were gathered from a human donor in good health.

This clone has just one count. V usage is TRBV7-9 and J usage is TRBJ1-4; D not resolved. This CDR3 comprises 16 residues. Germline loops: CDR1 SEHNR, CDR2 FQNEAQ (reference sequence). Trimming stripped 4 bases from V and 2 bases from J, with 14 bases between. The CDR3 DNA is TGTGCCAGCAGCTCGACTGGGGTTAAGACTAATGAAAAACTGTTTTTT. This sequence encodes CASSSTGVKTNEKLFF.

The CDR3 bases are TGTGCCAGCAGCTCCTGGACAGTGGGGTCGGCACCCCTCCACTTT. Protein sequence: CASSSWTVGSAPLHF. The chain is built from TRBV7-9 and TRBJ1-6; tentatively, D is TRBD1 (6 bases). Germline V lookup: CDR1 SEHNR, CDR2 FQNEAQ (reference sequence). Trimming left V 4 bases short and J 11 bases short, with 18 bases between. This CDR3 comprises 15 residues.

The CDR3 region has the DNA TGTGCCAGCAGTGACGGGGCCGAGGGGCCTGAAGCTTTCTTT. Translation gives CASSDGAEGPEAFF. The chain couples TRBV6-1 to TRBJ1-1, with D maybe TRBD1 (5 bases). The CDR3 extends over 14 amino acids. The germline gives CDR1 MNHNS, CDR2 SASEGT. The V end lost 3 bases, the J end lost 6 bases, and 14 bases lay between the germline ends.

The chain recombines TRBV27 with TRBJ2-5, with TRBD1 matching 7 bases. With 3 bases clipped from V and 5 bases from J, the junction kept 9 bases outside the gene matches. The CDR3 is 15 residues long. Per germline, CDR1 MNHEY and CDR2 SMNVEV (reference sequence). In nucleotides, the CDR3 is TGTGCCAGCAGTTTCACGCGTGGGACAGCGGAGACCCAGTACTTC. Residues: CASSFTRGTAETQYF.

This clone was recorded once. The genes are TRBV9 and TRBJ2-1; maybe TRBD2 (6 bases). V was shortened by 4 bases and J by 4 bases, with 15 bases between the two germline ends. The CDR3 has 15 residues. Germline assignment: CDR1 SGDLS and CDR2 YYNGEE. Here the CDR3 DNA reads TGTGCCAGCAGCTCGGAGGGCTGGGTTTACAATGAGCAGTTCTTC. Translation gives CASSSEGWVYNEQFF.

The CDR3 reads CASSLGDRGASASYNEQFF. CDR3 DNA: TGTGCCAGCAGCTTAGGGGACAGGGGGGCGAGTGCTTCCTACAATGAGCAGTTCTTC. The chain is built from TRBV7-9 and TRBJ2-1, with 11 bases fitting TRBD1. Germline values: CDR1 SEHNR, CDR2 FQNEAQ (reference sequence). The ends lost 1 base at V and 1 base at J; junction bases unmatched: 9. This CDR3 comprises 19 residues.

This rearrangement joins TRBV27 to TRBJ2-7; 10 bases are a match to TRBD1. The length of the CDR3 is 16 residues. Losses at the gene ends were 5 bases for V and 2 bases for J; bases not matched to a gene: 9. Germline-derived CDR1 and CDR2 are MNHEY and SMNVEV (reference sequence). CDR3 bases: TGTGCCAGCAGTCCCCGAGACAGGGGGCTGGCCTACGAGCAGTACTTC. Protein product: CASSPRDRGLAYEQYF.

V is TRBV7-9 and J is TRBJ2-7; D may be TRBD2 (6 bases). V was pared by 1 base and J by 3 bases, with 10 bases between. The germline V gene has CDR1 SEHNR and CDR2 FQNEAQ (reference sequence). The CDR3 runs to 14 residues. The CDR3: CASSLDGRDYEQYF. The CDR3 nucleotides read TGTGCCAGCAGCTTAGATGGGCGGGACTACGAGCAGTACTTC.

This rearrangement joins TRBV7-6 to TRBJ2-5, with 9 bases identical to TRBD2. This CDR3 has 15 residues. From germline, CDR1 is SGHVS and CDR2 FNYEAQ. Trimming took 5 bases from V and 7 from J; bases not matched to a gene: 11. DNA of the CDR3: TGTGCCAGCAGCCCCCTAGCGGGACTGGGGGGGACCCAGTACTTC. Its translation is CASSPLAGLGGTQYF.

The chain carries TRBV19 and TRBJ2-3; D gene uncertain. The CDR3 spans 13 residues. Trimming removed 5 bases from V and 0 bases from J, with 6 bases in between. CDR1 LNHDA and CDR2 SQIVND come from the germline V gene (reference sequence). CDR3 residues: CASSWLSTDTQYF. For the CDR3, the DNA is TGTGCCAGTAGTTGGCTTAGCACAGATACGCAGTATTTT.

The chain employs TRBV5-6 and TRBJ2-7; tentative D call: TRBD2 (6 bases). The V end was cut by 3 bases, the J end by 2 bases, with 15 bases between. The CDR3 is 15 residues long. Germline CDR1 reads SGHDT; CDR2 reads YYEEEE. In nucleotides, the CDR3 is TGTGCCAGCAGCTCGTGGGTTAGCGGTCCCTACGAGCAGTACTTC. As protein: CASSSWVSGPYEQYF.

The V and J genes are TRBV27 and TRBJ2-7; D uncertain. Germline CDR1 and CDR2: MNHEY and SMNVEV (reference sequence). CDR3 length: 15 amino acids. The V end lost 0 bases, the J end lost 3 bases, and 12 bases lay between the germline ends. Written as DNA, the CDR3 is TGTGCCAGCAGTTTATCTCCCACGCAGTACTACGAGCAGTACTTC. Encoded protein: CASSLSPTQYYEQYF.

In this sample, this clone turned up once. The V and J genes are TRBV11-2 and TRBJ2-7; D is unclear. The CDR3 extends over 12 amino acids. Per the germline V gene, CDR1 is SGHAT and CDR2 is FQNNGV. V was shortened by 2 bases and J by 4 bases, with 6 bases between the two germline ends. CDR3 in amino acids: CASSLTGYEQYF. The CDR3 coding sequence is TGTGCCAGCAGCTTAACGGGTTACGAGCAGTACTTC.

The gene calls are TRBV6-5 and TRBJ2-3; the match to TRBD2 covers 7 bases. J lost 3 bases, V lost 4 bases, and 7 bases had no gene match. CDR1 is MNHEY and CDR2 is SVGAGI in the germline V gene. CDR3 length: 15 residues. The DNA for the CDR3 is TGTGCCAGCAGTTCGACTAGCTGGGGGACAGATACGCAGTATTTT. Protein sequence: CASSSTSWGTDTQYF.

J is TRBJ1-1 and V is TRBV19, with D unresolved. This CDR3 is 14 amino acids long. Trimming cost V 1 base and J 4 bases, with 10 bases left between them. From germline, CDR1 is LNHDA and CDR2 SQIVND (reference sequence). CDR3 loop: CASSIGTSPTEAFF. The CDR3 DNA follows: TGTGCCAGTAGTATAGGGACCAGCCCCACTGAAGCTTTCTTT.

The chain joins TRBV27 to TRBJ2-1; D gene ambiguous. The length of the CDR3 is 12 residues. Looked up from germline, CDR1 is MNHEY and CDR2 is SMNVEV (reference sequence). The V end lost 6 bases, the J end lost 10 bases, and 13 bases lay between the germline ends. DNA of the CDR3: TGTGCCAGCAGCCCAGACCCGAACGAGCAGTTCTTC. Encoded protein: CASSPDPNEQFF.

This clone was seen only a few times. This chain joins TRBV19 and TRBJ1-2, with D uncertain. Trimming left V 1 base short and J 10 bases short, with 10 bases between. The length of the CDR3 is 12 residues. Germline loops: CDR1 LNHDA, CDR2 SQIVND (reference sequence). The CDR3 sequence: CASSIGPGFYTF. The CDR3 DNA reads TGTGCCAGTAGTATAGGTCCAGGCTTCTACACCTTC.

The chain joins TRBV27 to TRBJ1-2; D is uncertain. Deletions cut 5 bases from V and 4 bases from J, with 14 bases between. The CDR3 sequence is 14 residues long. CDR1 MNHEY and CDR2 SMNVEV come from the germline V gene (reference sequence). The CDR3 is CASSPFGQSYGYTF. CDR3 DNA: TGTGCCAGCAGTCCCTTCGGCCAGAGCTATGGCTACACCTTC.

This clone is a singleton in its sample. This sequence joins TRBV30 and TRBJ2-6; a weak D match, TRBD2 (6 bases). V dropped 5 bases and J dropped 1 base, with 21 bases sitting between them. CDR1 is GTSNPN and CDR2 is SVGIG in the germline V gene (reference sequence). The CDR3 length is 18 residues. Written as DNA, the CDR3 is TGTGCCTGGGATAATGGGGACTTTTTTTCTTCTGGGGCCAACGTCCTGACTTTC. Translating gives CAWDNGDFFSSGANVLTF.

The chain is built from TRBV4-1 and TRBJ1-6; D unclear. The CDR3 consists of 12 residues. V gave up 3 bases and J gave up 8 bases, with 5 bases separating them. The germline V gene encodes CDR1 MGHRA and CDR2 YSYEKL. CDR3 amino acids: CASSHPDSPLHF. DNA of the CDR3: TGCGCCAGCAGCCACCCGGATTCACCCCTCCACTTT.

The chain uses TRBV7-9 and TRBJ1-5; D possibly corresponds to TRBD1 (6 bases). Trimming pared 1 base from V and 7 bases from J, leaving 11 bases between. The CDR3 extends over 14 amino acids. CDR1 and CDR2 (germline): SEHNR, FQNEAQ (reference sequence). The CDR3 DNA sequence: TGTGCCAGCAGCTTAGGTCCAGGGGCACAGCCCCAGCATTTT. As protein: CASSLGPGAQPQHF. Full variable domain (outside the CDR3, taken from reference TRBV7-9 and TRBJ1-5): DTGVSQNPRHKITKRGQNVTFRCDPISEHNRLYWYRQTLGQGPEFLTYFQNEAQLEKSRLLSDRFSAERPKGSFSTLEIQRTEQGDSAMYLCASSLGPGAQPQHFGDGTRLSIL.

The chain carries TRBV6-6 and TRBJ1-2, with 10 bases matching TRBD1. With 4 bases clipped from V and 7 bases from J, the junction kept 3 bases outside the gene matches. Germline-derived CDR1 and CDR2 are MNHNY and SVGAGI (reference sequence). The CDR3 sequence is 13 residues long. CDR3: CASSLGDRGGYTF. In DNA form, the CDR3 reads TGTGCCAGCAGTTTGGGGGACAGGGGTGGCTACACCTTC.

This chain links TRBV11-2 with TRBJ1-2; D unclear. Trimming took 2 bases from V and 7 from J, leaving 5 bases between them. Looked up from germline, CDR1 is SGHAT and CDR2 is FQNNGV. This CDR3 is 11 amino acids long. The CDR3 region is CASSLWGGYTF. CDR3 in DNA: TGTGCCAGCAGCTTATGGGGTGGCTACACCTTC.

This rearrangement joins TRBV4-1 to TRBJ2-7; 7 bases align to TRBD1. CDR3 size: 16 residues. Germline-derived CDR1 and CDR2 are MGHRA and YSYEKL. After removal of 1 base from V and 3 bases from J, the junction contained 9 bases not matched to a gene. CDR3 DNA sequence: TGCGCCAGCAGCCAAGGGCTGACAGGGATGAACTACGAGCAGTACTTC. Translating gives CASSQGLTGMNYEQYF.

This clone was observed a single time. The V call is TRBV7-9, the J call TRBJ2-6; 8 nucleotides agree with TRBD1. The CDR3 covers 17 residues. CDR1 SEHNR and CDR2 FQNEAQ come from the germline V gene (reference sequence). V trimming: 5 bases; J trimming: 0 bases; junction bases outside the gene matches: 6. In DNA form, the CDR3 reads TGTGCCAGCAGCGTACCGGGACAGGCCTCTGGGGCCAACGTCCTGACTTTC. Translated, it gives CASSVPGQASGANVLTF.

As regards this clone: The same CDR3 arises from other DNA sequences in this sample as well. The gene calls are TRBV18 and TRBJ2-7; D ambiguous. Germline V gene data show CDR1 as KGHSH and CDR2 as LQKENI. The CDR3 totals 13 residues. V lost 0 bases and J lost 1, with 4 bases in between. CDR3 bases: TGTGCCAGCTCACCACCAATATCCTACGAGCAGTACTTC. Residues: CASSPPISYEQYF.

This chain joins TRBV19 and TRBJ2-5; no clear D. Judging by the DNA end, TRBJ2-7 fits better; the J call may be wrong. Germline-derived CDR1 and CDR2 are LNHDA and SQIVND (reference sequence). The CDR3 length is 14 residues. DNA for the CDR3: TGTGCCAGTAGTATAGTCCCGAACTCCTACGAGCAGTACTTC. Residues: CASSIVPNSYEQYF.